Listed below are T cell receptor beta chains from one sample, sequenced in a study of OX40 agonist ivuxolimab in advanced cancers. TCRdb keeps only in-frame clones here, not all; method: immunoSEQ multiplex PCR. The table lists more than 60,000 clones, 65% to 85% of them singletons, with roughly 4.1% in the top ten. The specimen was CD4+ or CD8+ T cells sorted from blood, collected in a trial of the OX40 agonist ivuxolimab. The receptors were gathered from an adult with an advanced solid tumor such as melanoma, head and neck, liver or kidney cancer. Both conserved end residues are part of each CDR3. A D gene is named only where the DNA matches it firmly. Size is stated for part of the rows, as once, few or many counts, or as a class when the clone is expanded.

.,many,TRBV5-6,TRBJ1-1,CASSSTGGHTEAFF,TGTGCCAGCAGCTCGACCGGGGGGCACACTGAAGCTTTCTTT
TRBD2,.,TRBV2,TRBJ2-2,CASSENSGLASTGELFF,TGTGCCAGCAGTGAGAATTCCGGACTAGCGTCAACCGGGGAGCTGTTTTTT
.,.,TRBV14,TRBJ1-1,CASSQLTPGSEAFF,TGTGCCAGCAGCCAATTGACGCCGGGTTCTGAAGCTTTCTTT
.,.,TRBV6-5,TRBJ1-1,CASSYSSGVGTEAFF,TGTGCCAGCAGTTACTCCTCAGGGGTCGGCACTGAAGCTTTCTTT
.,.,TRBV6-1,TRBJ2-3,CASSETIFRTDTQYF,TGTGCCAGCAGTGAGACAATATTCCGCACAGATACGCAGTATTTT
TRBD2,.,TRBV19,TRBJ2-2,CASSKGIAGAANTGELFF,TGTGCCAGTAGTAAAGGAATAGCGGGGGCCGCGAACACCGGGGAGCTGTTTTTT
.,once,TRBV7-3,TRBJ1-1,CASSMELGQGTEAFF,TGTGCCAGCAGCATGGAACTAGGACAAGGCACTGAAGCTTTCTTT
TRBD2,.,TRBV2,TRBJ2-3,CASSEAPLAGVADTQYF,TGTGCCAGCAGTGAAGCTCCGCTAGCGGGGGTGGCTGATACGCAGTATTTT
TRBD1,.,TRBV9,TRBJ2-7,CASSVTTGGEQYF,TGTGCCAGCAGCGTAACAACAGGGGGCGAGCAGTACTTC
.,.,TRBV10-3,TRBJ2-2,CAARIQVSGGELFF,TGTGCCGCCCGGATACAGGTGTCAGGCGGGGAGCTGTTTTTT
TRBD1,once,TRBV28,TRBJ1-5,CASSFSPGTAQPQHF,TGTGCCAGCAGTTTTAGTCCCGGGACAGCCCAGCCCCAGCATTTT
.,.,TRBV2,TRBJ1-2,CASSTNRDYGYTF,TGTGCCAGCAGTACTAACAGGGACTATGGCTACACCTTC
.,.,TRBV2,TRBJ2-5,CASSPRVPSPGTQYF,TGTGCCAGCAGTCCCAGGGTCCCCTCCCCGGGGACCCAGTACTTC
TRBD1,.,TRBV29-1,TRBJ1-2,CSVISQGADVVGYTF,TGCAGCGTTATATCCCAGGGGGCCGATGTAGTGGGCTACACCTTC
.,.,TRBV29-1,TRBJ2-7,CSVESGDEQYF,TGCAGCGTTGAATCCGGGGACGAGCAGTACTTC
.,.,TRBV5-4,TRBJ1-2,CASSLNDRANYGYTF,TGTGCCAGCAGCTTGAACGACCGGGCTAACTATGGCTACACCTTC
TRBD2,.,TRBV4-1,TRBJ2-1,CASSQDRLAGGMDEQFF,TGCGCCAGCAGCCAAGATCGTCTAGCGGGGGGAATGGATGAGCAGTTCTTC
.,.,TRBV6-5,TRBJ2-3,CASSYGGWGWQYF,TGTGCCAGCAGTTACGGCGGGTGGGGCTGGCAGTATTTT
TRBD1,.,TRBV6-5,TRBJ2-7,CASSYHDPTGRNEQYF,TGTGCCAGCAGTTACCACGATCCGACAGGGAGAAACGAGCAGTACTTC
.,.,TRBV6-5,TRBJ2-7,CASSPISSYEQYF,TGTGCCAGCAGCCCCATAAGCTCCTACGAGCAGTACTTC
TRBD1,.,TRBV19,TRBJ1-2,CASSAGRGGANYGYTF,TGTGCCAGTAGTGCCGGGAGAGGGGGCGCCAACTATGGCTACACCTTC
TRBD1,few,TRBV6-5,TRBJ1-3,CASNRGTGVGNTIYF,TGTGCCAGCAACCGAGGGACAGGGGTTGGAAACACCATATATTTT
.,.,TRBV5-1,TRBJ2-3,CASSRGVTDTQYF,TGCGCCAGCAGCCGGGGAGTAACAGATACGCAGTATTTT
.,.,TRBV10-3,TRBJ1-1,CAIRGTSIRTEAFF,TGTGCCATCAGGGGGACCTCAATCCGGACTGAAGCTTTCTTT
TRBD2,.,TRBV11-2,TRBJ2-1,CASSLAGGHFF,TGTGCCAGCAGCTTAGCGGGGGGGCACTTCTTC
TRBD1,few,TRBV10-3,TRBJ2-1,CAIRGDSTYNEQFF,TGTGCCATCAGGGGGGACAGTACATACAATGAGCAGTTCTTC
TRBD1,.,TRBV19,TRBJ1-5,CASRRDRGGPQHF,TGTGCCAGTAGACGGGACAGGGGTGGCCCCCAGCATTTT
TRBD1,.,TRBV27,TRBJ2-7,CASSPRDRGREQYF,TGTGCCAGCAGCCCACGGGACAGGGGGCGCGAGCAGTACTTC
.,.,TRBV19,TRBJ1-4,CASSSGGSGGNEKLFF,TGTGCCAGTAGTTCGGGGGGGAGTGGAGGTAATGAAAAACTGTTTTTT
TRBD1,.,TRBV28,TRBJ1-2,CASSPGTGIFSYGYTF,TGTGCCAGCAGTCCTGGGACAGGGATCTTTAGCTATGGCTACACCTTC
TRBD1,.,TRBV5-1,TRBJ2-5,CASSSTGGRGESQYF,TGCGCCAGCAGCTCGACAGGGGGAAGGGGAGAGTCCCAGTACTTC
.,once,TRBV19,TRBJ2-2,CASRYSRGPNTGELFF,TGTGCCAGTAGGTACTCCCGGGGGCCGAACACCGGGGAGCTGTTTTTT
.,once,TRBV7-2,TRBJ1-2,CASSFSGIYGYTF,TGTGCCAGCAGCTTTTCCGGGATCTATGGCTACACCTTC
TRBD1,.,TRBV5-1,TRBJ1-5,CASSEGQANQPQHF,TGCGCCAGCAGCGAGGGACAGGCCAATCAGCCCCAGCATTTT
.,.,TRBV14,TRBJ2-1,CASSQVVGNEQFF,TGTGCCAGCAGCCAAGTCGTCGGGAATGAGCAGTTCTTC
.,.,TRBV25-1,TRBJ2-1,CASSAFGEQFF,TGTGCCAGCAGTGCATTTGGTGAGCAGTTCTTC
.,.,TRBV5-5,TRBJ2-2,CASSRPTGNTGELFF,TGTGCCAGCAGCCGGCCGACAGGAAACACCGGGGAGCTGTTTTTT
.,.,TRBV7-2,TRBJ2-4,CASSLDGAGTDIQYF,TGTGCCAGCAGCTTAGACGGGGCGGGGACAGACATTCAGTACTTC
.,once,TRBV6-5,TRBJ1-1,CASSGGGSKTFF,TGTGCCAGCAGCGGGGGCGGGAGTAAAACTTTCTTT
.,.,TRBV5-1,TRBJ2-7,CASSLEEGEQYF,TGCGCCAGCAGCCTGGAGGAGGGAGAGCAGTACTTC
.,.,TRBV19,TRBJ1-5,CASSIDQQGRQPQHF,TGTGCCAGTAGTATAGATCAGCAGGGTCGTCAGCCCCAGCATTTT
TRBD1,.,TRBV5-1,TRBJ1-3,CASRPDRGFSGNTIYF,TGCGCCAGCAGGCCCGACAGGGGTTTCTCTGGAAACACCATATATTTT